Sequencing of this TCR beta chain was carried out in a study of T cells in Graves' hyperthyroidism and ophthalmopathy. Findings of the study overall: Peripheral blood also featured most of the thyroid clonotypes expanded above 0.001. The model forecast ophthalmopathy, anticipating it by a median roughly 6.5 months before onset.

Graves' hyperthyroidism was deemed stable given no ophthalmopathy progression within 18 months. The patients, who ranged from 18 to 65 in age, presented with newly diagnosed hyperthyroidism lasting under 2 months. V lost 6 bases and J lost 3; bases outside the gene matches: 7. Germline CDR1 reads SGHDT; CDR2 reads YYEEEE. This CDR3 spans 14 amino acids. This clonotype was recorded a few times. Its specificity is not known. Researchers amplified the TCR beta CDR3 regions from RNA transcripts. The TCR CDR3 was amplified in a first-round RT-PCR using the HTBI primer set. TCRdb reprocessed the multiplex PCR reads via MiXCR and lists one record per CDR3 protein. The sample yields about 420,000 distinct CDR3 sequences, about an eighth seen once.

The J gene is TRBJ2-7, the V gene TRBV5-6; 9 bases match TRBD2. Source material: blood. The sequence came from a woman aged 18-29 years with Graves' hyperthyroidism. The CDR3 DNA reads TGTGCCAGCAACAGCGGGAGGTTCGGCTACGAGCAGTACTTC. Its protein product is CASNSGRFGYEQYF.